The T cell receptor (beta chain) under discussion was sequenced for a study of shared clonotypes between healthy human individuals. This clone was found once. Its antigen remains unknown. Findings and caveats of the study: Generally, naive subsets came out with larger estimated richness than memory subsets.

The assay was immunoSEQ multiplex PCR, and TCRdb's table has in-frame clones only and misses some. The sample lists under 2.5 million clones; under 95% were seen once. The sample was naive CD4+ T cells from PBMCs. Subset noted: CD45RA+ positively selected. The source of this sequence is a man between 18 and 29 years old in good health. Some clones in this sample may be carry-over from other donors' samples.

CDR3 sequence reads: CASTLGGAGANVLTF. CDR3 DNA sequence: TGTGCCAGTACCCTGGGAGGAGCTGGGGCCAACGTCCTGACTTTC. This chain connects TRBV19 to TRBJ2-6, with D possibly TRBD2 on 6 matching bases. V lost 7 bases, J lost 2 bases, and 12 bases lay in between. Germline V gene lookup returns CDR1 LNHDA and CDR2 SQIVND (reference sequence). The length of the CDR3 is 15 residues.